These T cell receptor beta chains were read from a single sample in a study of blood T cell repertoires in COVID-19. Here immunoSEQ multiplex PCR was the method, and the copy in TCRdb shows in-frame clones only, minus some. The sample shows approximately 150,000 clones, around 86% of them seen only once. Sample: peripheral blood. These receptors originate from a man in his fifties or sixties who had recovered from COVID-19. CDR3s include the opening cysteine and the closing phenylalanine or tryptophan. A D gene is named only where the DNA matches it firmly. Clone size is stated in some rows and not others, as once, few, many or a class when expanded.

CDR3aa: CASSLGDSSYEQYF; CDR3nt: TGCGCCAGCAGCTTGGGGGACAGCTCCTACGAGCAGTACTTC; d_gene: TRBD1; j_gene: TRBJ2-7; v_gene: TRBV5-1; abundance: NA
CDR3aa: CASSYVQGAYEQYF; CDR3nt: TGTGCCAGCAGTTACGTCCAGGGGGCCTACGAGCAGTACTTC; d_gene: TRBD1; j_gene: TRBJ2-7; v_gene: TRBV2; abundance: NA
CDR3aa: CASSLDGGGGNEQFF; CDR3nt: TGTGCCAGCAGCTTAGATGGCGGGGGGGGTAATGAGCAGTTCTTC; d_gene: TRBD2; j_gene: TRBJ2-1; v_gene: TRBV7-2; abundance: few
CDR3aa: CASSIGLAGVSYQETQYF; CDR3nt: TGTGCCAGTAGTATAGGACTAGCGGGGGTCTCGTACCAAGAGACCCAGTACTTC; d_gene: TRBD2; j_gene: TRBJ2-5; v_gene: TRBV19; abundance: NA
CDR3aa: CASSQLHLGDRGNYGYTF; CDR3nt: TGCGCCAGCAGCCAACTCCACCTCGGGGACAGGGGGAACTATGGCTACACCTTC; d_gene: TRBD1; j_gene: TRBJ1-2; v_gene: TRBV4-1; abundance: NA
CDR3aa: CASSLGQNYGYTF; CDR3nt: TGTGCCAGCAGCTTAGGACAGAACTATGGCTACACCTTC; d_gene: NA; j_gene: TRBJ1-2; v_gene: TRBV7-2; abundance: NA
CDR3aa: CASSVDPGDAGYTF; CDR3nt: TGTGCCAGCAGTGTGGATCCAGGGGATGCTGGCTACACCTTC; d_gene: NA; j_gene: TRBJ1-2; v_gene: TRBV6-4; abundance: NA
CDR3aa: CASSPSGQLLYGYTF; CDR3nt: TGCGCCAGCAGCCCCTCGGGACAGCTACTCTATGGCTACACCTTC; d_gene: TRBD1; j_gene: TRBJ1-2; v_gene: TRBV4-1; abundance: NA
CDR3aa: CATSMWDRGNYGYTF; CDR3nt: TGTGCCACCAGCATGTGGGACAGGGGAAACTATGGCTACACCTTC; d_gene: TRBD1; j_gene: TRBJ1-2; v_gene: TRBV15; abundance: NA
CDR3aa: CASSWGHGQGTGELFF; CDR3nt: TGCGCCAGCAGCTGGGGACACGGACAGGGGACCGGGGAGCTGTTTTTT; d_gene: TRBD1; j_gene: TRBJ2-2; v_gene: TRBV5-1; abundance: NA
CDR3aa: CASSFGTVATEAFF; CDR3nt: TGTGCCAGCAGCTTCGGGACAGTCGCTACTGAAGCTTTCTTT; d_gene: TRBD1; j_gene: TRBJ1-1; v_gene: TRBV5-4; abundance: NA
CDR3aa: CASSPTGTGNGYTF; CDR3nt: TGTGCCAGCTCACCAACTGGGACAGGGAATGGCTACACCTTC; d_gene: TRBD1; j_gene: TRBJ1-2; v_gene: TRBV18; abundance: NA
CDR3aa: CSFSRGPAYEQYF; CDR3nt: TGCAGCTTTTCCAGGGGGCCGGCCTACGAGCAGTACTTC; d_gene: TRBD1; j_gene: TRBJ2-7; v_gene: TRBV29-1; abundance: NA
CDR3aa: CASSPSRGRVAGYTF; CDR3nt: TGTGCCAGCAGCCCGTCGAGAGGGCGGGTCGCGGGCTACACCTTC; d_gene: NA; j_gene: TRBJ1-2; v_gene: TRBV5-6; abundance: NA
CDR3aa: CASSIAQGTYEQYF; CDR3nt: TGTGCCAGTAGTATAGCACAGGGAACATACGAGCAGTACTTC; d_gene: NA; j_gene: TRBJ2-7; v_gene: TRBV19; abundance: NA